One and the same sample provided the 30 T cell receptor beta chains below, sequenced in a study of regulatory T cells in long-lasting Graves disease. Time point defined: newly diagnosed GD, antithyroid drugs for less than 3 months. Extracted PBMC RNA gave rise to the TCR library. Construction of the TCR beta libraries employed iRepertoire HTBI primers in conjunction with Arm-PCR of CDR3 regions. TCRdb analysed the multiplex PCR reads with MiXCR anew, one entry per CDR3 protein. This sample has approximately 400,000 distinct CDR3 sequences, with approximately 16% found just once. These sequences were also reported in another study, on T cells in Graves' hyperthyroidism and ophthalmopathy.

The specimen comprised peripheral blood mononuclear cells (PBMCs), sampled at new diagnosis, from a patient treated with antithyroid drugs. These receptors came from a woman in her thirties or forties with Graves disease.

The J gene is TRBJ2-7, the V gene TRBV3-1, with a possible D match to TRBD2 (5 bases). The V gene lost 4 bases and the J gene lost 0 bases, with 13 bases spanning the gap. The length of the CDR3 is 15 residues. The germline gives CDR1 LGHDT, CDR2 YNNKEL (reference sequence). CDR3 in DNA: TGTGCCAGCAGCCCAGGACGGACTCTCTCCTACGAGCAGTACTTC. Encoded protein: CASSPGRTLSYEQYF.

This clonotype has at least ten counts. The chain recombines TRBV30 with TRBJ2-2; D call uncertain. The germline CDR1 and CDR2 sequences are GTSNPN and SVGIG (reference sequence). The CDR3 is 13 amino acids. The V and J ends lost 1 base and 4 bases respectively, with 7 bases between them. The CDR3 bases are TGTGCCTGGAGTGGCCAATCCACCGGGGAGCTGTTTTTT. The encoded protein is CAWSGQSTGELFF.

This chain connects TRBV28 to TRBJ2-1; no reliable D call. V was cut by 3 bases and J by 1 base, with 7 bases left in between. The germline CDR1 and CDR2 sequences are MDHEN and SYDVKM. The CDR3 loop spans 14 amino acids. The CDR3, as DNA: TGTGCCAGCAGTTTCGTGGGGTCCTACAATGAGCAGTTCTTC. Translation gives CASSFVGSYNEQFF.

This clonotype showed up many times. The gene calls are TRBV9 and TRBJ2-3; D is unresolved. The ends were cut back, 3 bases at V and 2 bases at J, with 7 bases in the middle. Germline V gene data show CDR1 as SGDLS and CDR2 as YYNGEE. CDR3 length: 13 amino acids. The CDR3 DNA sequence: TGTGCCAGCAGCGACGAAGTCACAGATACGCAGTATTTT. As protein: CASSDEVTDTQYF.

This clonotype was recorded many times. The chain is built from TRBV28 and TRBJ2-7; 7 nucleotides agree with TRBD2. The CDR3 consists of 14 residues. V lost 3 bases, J lost 7 bases, and 9 bases stayed unmatched. Germline-derived CDR1 and CDR2 are MDHEN and SYDVKM. CDR3 protein: CASSLGGSLWEQYF. The CDR3 DNA is TGTGCCAGCAGTTTGGGCGGGAGTTTGTGGGAGCAGTACTTC. Looking up the rest from reference TRBV28 and TRBJ2-7 gives the full variable domain: DVKVTQSSRYLVKRTGEKVFLECVQDMDHENMFWYRQDPGLGLRLIYFSYDVKMKEKGDIPEGYSVSREKKERFSLILESASTNQTSMYLCASSLGGSLWEQYFGPGTRLTVT.

This clonotype was detected ten times or more. The chain uses TRBV7-2 and TRBJ2-3, with 11 bases matching TRBD2. In germline, CDR1 is SGHTA, CDR2 FQGNSA. Trimming removed 7 bases from V and 2 bases from J; junction bases left unmatched: 8. The CDR3 consists of 16 residues. The CDR3 sequence is CASTRRLAGLTDTQYF. DNA of the CDR3: TGTGCCAGCACTCGTCGACTAGCGGGACTCACAGATACGCAGTATTTT.

This clonotype was seen many times. This chain uses TRBV28 with TRBJ2-1, with 13 bases matching TRBD2. The CDR3 is 17 amino acids. J lost 6 bases, V lost 5 bases, and 10 bases had no gene match. Germline CDR1 and CDR2: MDHEN and SYDVKM. CDR3 nucleotide sequence: TGTGCCAGCAGTCACTCTTGGACTAGCGGGAGACCCAATGAGCAGTTCTTC. Amino acid sequence: CASSHSWTSGRPNEQFF.

This clonotype showed up just a few times. This chain links TRBV27 with TRBJ2-3; D is unclear. V was shortened by 7 bases and J by 6 bases, with 14 bases between the two germline ends. Germline V gene lookup returns CDR1 MNHEY and CDR2 SMNVEV (reference sequence). The CDR3 is 13 residues long. The CDR3 sequence is CASTPPPGDTQYF. CDR3 DNA: TGTGCCAGCACCCCCCCACCTGGGGATACGCAGTATTTT.

For the CDR3, the DNA is TGTGCCAGCAGTCCGTTCGGCGGGGGGACCCAGTACTTC. This codes for CASSPFGGGTQYF. The rearrangement uses TRBV6-1 and TRBJ2-5, with 7 nucleotides matching TRBD2. The length of the CDR3 is 13 residues. Germline CDR1 is MNHNS and CDR2 is SASEGT. V lost 5 bases, J lost 7 bases, and 7 bases stayed unmatched.

This clonotype was observed a handful of times. This chain joins TRBV7-3 and TRBJ2-1; D is uncertain. Trimming stripped 2 bases from V and 8 bases from J, with 10 bases between. CDR3 length equals 13 residues. Germline CDR1 SGHTA, CDR2 FQGTGA. The CDR3 loop reads CASSLWGRDEQFF. In nucleotides, the CDR3 is TGTGCCAGCAGCTTATGGGGAAGGGATGAGCAGTTCTTC.

This clonotype was seen repeatedly, ten times or more. The rearrangement uses TRBV6-2 or TRBV6-3 and TRBJ2-1, with 11 bases lining up with TRBD2. V was clipped by 8 bases and J by 6 bases; unmatched bases: 3. The V gene's germline CDR1 is MNHEY and CDR2 SVGEGT. The CDR3 length is 13 residues. For the CDR3, the DNA is TGTGCCAGCTACACTAGCGGGAGCAATGAGCAGTTCTTC. Amino acids: CASYTSGSNEQFF.

This clonotype was found many times. The V gene is TRBV6-5, the J gene TRBJ2-7; D is possibly TRBD1 (5 bases). The CDR3 extends over 15 amino acids. Germline V gives CDR1 MNHEY, CDR2 SVGAGI. V was cut by 0 bases and J by 1 base, with 10 bases left in between. Written as DNA, the CDR3 is TGTGCCAGCAGTTACTCCCTCGACAGTTCCTACGAGCAGTACTTC. This sequence encodes CASSYSLDSSYEQYF.

The table lists this clonotype with many counts. V is TRBV6-5 and J is TRBJ2-7; maybe TRBD1 (5 bases). V lost 2 bases and J lost 3, with 11 bases in between. The length of the CDR3 is 14 residues. The germline V gene encodes CDR1 MNHEY and CDR2 SVGAGI. CDR3 nucleotide sequence: TGTGCCAGCAGTTACCCCGGACACAGCTACGAGCAGTACTTC. As protein: CASSYPGHSYEQYF.

This clonotype was seen repeatedly, ten times or more. The CDR3 nucleotides read TGTGCCAGCAGCTTAGGGACGTTGACCCAGTACTTC. This codes for CASSLGTLTQYF. The chain couples TRBV13 to TRBJ2-5, with unresolved D. This CDR3 has 12 residues. Trimming took 0 bases from V and 7 from J, leaving 6 bases between them. CDR1 is PRHDT and CDR2 is FYEKMQ in the germline V gene (reference sequence). Full variable domain (outside the CDR3, taken from reference TRBV13 and TRBJ2-5): AAGVIQSPRHLIKEKRETATLKCYPIPRHDTVYWYQQGPGQDPQFLISFYEKMQSDKGSIPDRFSAQQFSDYHSELNMSSLELGDSALYFCASSLGTLTQYFGPGTRLLVL.

The gene calls are TRBV5-1 and TRBJ1-1; TRBD1 might be the D (5 bases). V gave up 1 base and J gave up 1 base, with 8 bases separating them. This CDR3 is built from 14 residues. Germline CDR1 is SGHRS and CDR2 is YFSETQ. The CDR3 region is CASSLWQGNTEAFF. The CDR3 nucleotides read TGCGCCAGCAGCTTGTGGCAGGGGAACACTGAAGCTTTCTTT.

In its sample, this clonotype was seen a few times. The genes are TRBV19 and TRBJ1-1; perhaps TRBD1 as D (6 bases). The length of the CDR3 is 14 residues. With 4 bases removed from V and 4 bases from J, the gap between germline ends came to 13 bases. Per germline, CDR1 LNHDA and CDR2 SQIVND (reference sequence). The CDR3 coding sequence is TGTGCCAGTAGTAACCTGGGGGGGCCCACTGAAGCTTTCTTT. This translates into CASSNLGGPTEAFF. The whole variable domain, filled in from reference TRBV19 and TRBJ1-1, reads DGGITQSPKYLFRKEGQNVTLSCEQNLNHDAMYWYRQDPGQGLRLIYYSQIVNDFQKGDIAEGYSVSREKKESFPLTVTSAQKNPTAFYLCASSNLGGPTEAFFGQGTRLTVV.

This clonotype was recorded many times. This rearrangement joins TRBV13 to TRBJ2-7; D is perhaps TRBD1 (6 bases). This CDR3 has 11 residues. V lost 6 bases and J 10 bases, leaving 13 bases between the germline ends. Germline V gives CDR1 PRHDT, CDR2 FYEKMQ (reference sequence). CDR3 bases: TGTGCCAGCAGAGGGCGGACAGAACAGTACTTC. As protein: CASRGRTEQYF.

This clonotype was counted at least ten times. This chain links TRBV5-1 with TRBJ2-3; perhaps TRBD1 as D (6 bases). Germline CDR1 and CDR2: SGHRS and YFSETQ. V lost 1 base and J 1 base, leaving 10 bases between the germline ends. This CDR3 has 15 residues. CDR3 nucleotide sequence: TGCGCCAGCAGCTTGAGCAGGGGCGGCACAGATACGCAGTATTTT. It codes for CASSLSRGGTDTQYF.

This CDR3 reads CASSRVTGRPIDEQFF. The CDR3 DNA is TGCGCCAGCAGCCGCGTTACGGGACGCCCTATAGATGAGCAGTTCTTC. The chain carries TRBV4-3 and TRBJ2-1; D could derive from TRBD1 or TRBD2 (5 bases each). Germline V gene data show CDR1 as LGHNA and CDR2 as YSLEER. Between the trimmed V and J ends, which lost 4 bases and 8 bases, there was a span of 21 bases. The CDR3 is made up of 16 amino acids.

This clonotype was picked up many times. The chain links TRBV20-1 to TRBJ1-2; D perhaps matches TRBD1 (5 bases). Trimming removed 2 bases from V and 5 bases from J, with 18 bases in between. Germline CDR1 reads DFQATT; CDR2 reads SNEGSKA (reference sequence). The CDR3 is made up of 15 amino acids. The CDR3 sequence is CSARSTHGGDYGYTF. CDR3 sequence (DNA): TGCAGTGCTAGATCAACTCACGGGGGTGATTATGGCTACACCTTC.

This clonotype has a count of ten or more. The chain links TRBV2 to TRBJ2-2; D possibly matches TRBD1 or TRBD2 (5 bases each). The V end lost 4 bases, the J end lost 5 bases, and 17 bases lay between the germline ends. The CDR3 runs 16 residues. CDR1 SNHLY and CDR2 FYNNEI come from the germline V gene. Here the CDR3 DNA reads TGTGCCAGCAGTGTGAGGGGCATCACGGGGACCGGGGAGCTGTTTTTT. Translated: CASSVRGITGTGELFF. Based on the CDR3 plus reference TRBV2 and TRBJ2-2, the full variable domain is EPEVTQTPSHQVTQMGQEVILRCVPISNHLYFYWYRQILGQKVEFLVSFYNNEISEKSEIFDDQFSVERPDGSNFTLKIRSTKLEDSAMYFCASSVRGITGTGELFFGEGSRLTVL.

In this sample, this clonotype turned up many times. The chain combines TRBV12-3 or TRBV12-4 with TRBJ2-1; 8 bases map to TRBD2. The V segment lost 4 bases and the J segment 4 bases; nucleotides outside the gene matches: 6. CDR3 length equals 15 residues. The CDR3 nucleotides are TGTGCCAGCAGTTCGAGCGGGAGCCTATACAATGAGCAGTTCTTC. This codes for CASSSSGSLYNEQFF.

This clonotype appeared many times. The V and J genes are TRBV3-1 and TRBJ2-1; 7 bases map to TRBD1. Germline trimming cut 5 bases from V and 4 bases from J; bases unmatched to any gene: 5. CDR1 is LGHDT, CDR2 YNNKEL, per germline (reference sequence). The CDR3 totals 14 residues. The CDR3 DNA reads TGTGCCAGCAGCTCGGACAGGATATACAATGAGCAGTTCTTC. Translation: CASSSDRIYNEQFF.

The chain combines TRBV12-3 or TRBV12-4 with TRBJ2-2, with 7 bases fitting TRBD2. The V and J ends lost 9 bases and 10 bases, in that order; junction bases with no gene match: 14. This CDR3 spans 14 amino acids. This chain's CDR3 is CASLGEGSGEELFF. The DNA for the CDR3 is TGTGCCAGTTTGGGGGAGGGTAGCGGCGAGGAGCTGTTTTTT.

This clonotype occurred many times. The chain uses TRBV30 and TRBJ2-1; 8 nucleotides match TRBD2. Germline V gene data show CDR1 as GTSNPN and CDR2 as SVGIG (reference sequence). This CDR3 has 14 amino acids. Losses at the gene ends were 2 bases for V and 6 bases for J; bases not matched to a gene: 6. The CDR3 reads CAWSRGLAGNEQFF. CDR3 DNA: TGTGCCTGGAGTCGCGGTCTAGCGGGCAATGAGCAGTTCTTC.

This clonotype showed up just a few times. This rearrangement joins TRBV20-1 to TRBJ2-3; 12 nucleotides match TRBD1. Germline trimming cut 5 bases from V and 5 bases from J; bases unmatched to any gene: 5. Germline values: CDR1 DFQATT, CDR2 SNEGSKA (reference sequence). CDR3 length: 14 residues. The CDR3 sequence: CSALGQGAEDTQYF. The CDR3 bases are TGCAGTGCTTTGGGACAGGGGGCAGAAGATACGCAGTATTTT.

The CDR3 DNA sequence: TGTGCCAGTAGTACGACAGGCGGGTATTCACCCCTCCACTTT. Its translation: CASSTTGGYSPLHF. The chain is built from TRBV19 and TRBJ1-6; D may be TRBD1 (6 bases). CDR1 is LNHDA and CDR2 is SQIVND in the germline V gene (reference sequence). Trimming shortened V by 4 bases and J by 8 bases, and 12 bases separated the two germline ends. The CDR3 loop spans 14 amino acids. The full variable domain, in which reference TRBV19 and TRBJ1-6 provide the parts outside the CDR3, is DGGITQSPKYLFRKEGQNVTLSCEQNLNHDAMYWYRQDPGQGLRLIYYSQIVNDFQKGDIAEGYSVSREKKESFPLTVTSAQKNPTAFYLCASSTTGGYSPLHFGNGTRLTVT.

This clonotype was counted only a few times. The V and J genes are TRBV6-1 and TRBJ1-5; D not certain. This CDR3 comprises 14 residues. In germline, CDR1 is MNHNS, CDR2 SASEGT. V was pared by 6 bases and J by 0 bases, with 9 bases between. The CDR3 coding sequence is TGTGCCAGCAGCCCTGCTAATAGCAATCAGCCCCAGCATTTT. Protein sequence: CASSPANSNQPQHF.

This clonotype was observed a handful of times. The chain is built from TRBV5-1 and TRBJ2-7; 12 bases are a match to TRBD1. Germline values: CDR1 SGHRS, CDR2 YFSETQ. The CDR3 is 15 amino acids. The trim removed 4 bases at V and 5 bases at J, leaving 7 bases unmatched. The CDR3 loop is CASSNGGTGGDEQYF. CDR3 in DNA: TGCGCCAGCAGCAACGGCGGGACAGGGGGCGACGAGCAGTACTTC.

This clonotype has a handful of counts. The V gene is TRBV5-1, the J gene TRBJ1-1; D remains unclear. CDR3 size: 15 residues. Germline CDR1 reads SGHRS; CDR2 reads YFSETQ. Deletions cut 4 bases from V and 0 bases from J, with 13 bases between. The CDR3 nucleotides are TGCGCCAGCAGCCGGGGTCGGATCATGAACACTGAAGCTTTCTTT. Amino acid sequence: CASSRGRIMNTEAFF.